This T cell receptor beta chain is drawn from a study of cytomegalovirus exposure and HLA in healthy donors. Remarks on this clone: The antigen is undetermined.

CDR1 ENHRY and CDR2 SYGVKD come from the germline V gene. Trimming removed 6 bases at V and 0 bases at J, with 15 bases between. This CDR3 contains 16 residues. Study results and caveats: Earlier analysis yielded a pattern in which most TCR beta V segments were productive about 87% or about 30% of the time.

The PCR employed 60 Vbeta primers together with 13 Jbeta primers. The method was immunoSEQ multiplex PCR; TCRdb's version includes in-frame clones alone and lacks a portion of them. The sample has 95,000 to 150,000 clones; roughly 60% are singletons. This clonotype was obtained from a man in his forties or fifties in good health and CMV-seropositive. The sample comprised PBMCs. V gene TRBV10-3 combines with J gene TRBJ1-5; D possibly corresponds to TRBD1 (6 bases). The CDR3 DNA is TGTGCCATCAGGCCAGGTACAGGGAGTAGCAATCAGCCCCAGCATTTT. Translating gives CAIRPGTGSSNQPQHF.